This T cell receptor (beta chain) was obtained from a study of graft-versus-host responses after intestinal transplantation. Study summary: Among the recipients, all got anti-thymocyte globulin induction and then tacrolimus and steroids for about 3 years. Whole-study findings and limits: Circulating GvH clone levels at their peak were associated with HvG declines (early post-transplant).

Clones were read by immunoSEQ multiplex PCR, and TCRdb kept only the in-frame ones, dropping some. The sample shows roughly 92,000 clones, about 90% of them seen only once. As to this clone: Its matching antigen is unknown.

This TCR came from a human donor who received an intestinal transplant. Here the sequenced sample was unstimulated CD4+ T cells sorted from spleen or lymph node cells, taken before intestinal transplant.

The CDR3 bases are TGTGCCAGCAGCTTCGGGACTAGCAGCGGGGAGCTGTTTTTT. Translation: CASSFGTSSGELFF. This rearrangement joins TRBV7-3 to TRBJ2-2, with 9 bases lining up with TRBD2. Trimming took 3 bases from V and 7 from J; bases not matched to a gene: 3. The CDR3 length is 14 residues. Per germline, CDR1 SGHTA and CDR2 FQGTGA.